This passage covers 9 T cell receptor beta chains from one sample sequenced in a study of cytomegalovirus exposure and HLA in healthy donors. The PCR made use of 60 Vbeta and 13 Jbeta primers. The repertoire was sequenced with immunoSEQ multiplex PCR; TCRdb's copy has only in-frame clones and lacks some. The data show around 130,000 clones, roughly 88% seen once. Sequences were obtained from PBMCs. These TCRs come from a man between 50 and 59 years old in good health and CMV-seronegative.

CDR3 residues: CASSSEVCLNQPQHF. CDR3 in DNA: TGTGCCAGCAGCTCAGAGGTCTGTCTCAATCAGCCCCAGCATTTT. The rearrangement uses TRBV21-1 and TRBJ1-5. TRBV21-1 is reported as a pseudogene. The CDR3 contains 15 residues.

This clone has just a few counts. The J gene is TRBJ1-1, the V gene TRBV7-9; TRBD1 matches at 9 bases. Germline CDR1 and CDR2: SEHNR and FQNEAQ (reference sequence). Trimming at V came to 8 bases and at J to 3 bases, leaving 10 bases not matched to a gene. The CDR3 runs 15 residues. CDR3 sequence reads: CASPDRGAGDTEAFF. As DNA, the CDR3 is TGTGCCAGCCCAGACAGGGGGGCAGGTGACACTGAAGCTTTCTTT.

CDR3 DNA sequence: TGTGCCAGCTCACGAGTGAACACTGAAGCTTTCTTT. Protein sequence: CASSRVNTEAFF. The chain joins TRBV25-1 to TRBJ1-1; D gene uncertain. CDR3 length equals 12 residues. The germline gives CDR1 MGHDK, CDR2 SYGVNS. Between the trimmed V and J ends, which lost 8 bases and 0 bases, there was a span of 7 bases.

This sequence joins TRBV6-7 and TRBJ1-6, with 7 positions matching TRBD1. TRBV6-7 is labeled an ORF, and its function is uncertain. The V gene end was trimmed by 6 bases and the J gene end by 6 bases; junction bases not matched to a gene: 5. This CDR3 comprises 14 residues. CDR3 protein: CASSRQGTNSPLHF. The CDR3 DNA is TGTGCCAGCAGCCGACAGGGAACTAATTCACCCCTCCACTTT.

This clone has just a few counts. This chain links TRBV10-3 with TRBJ2-2, with D perhaps matching TRBD1 (6 bases). Trimming pared 0 bases from V and 5 bases from J, leaving 13 bases between. Germline loops: CDR1 ENHRY, CDR2 SYGVKD. CDR3 length: 16 residues. The CDR3 DNA sequence: TGTGCCATCAGTGAGTCGATGGGGGCTGGGACCGGGGAGCTGTTTTTT. Its translation: CAISESMGAGTGELFF.

This sequence joins TRBV6-1 and TRBJ1-6, with a tentative D call TRBD1 (6 bases). V lost 8 bases, J lost 14 bases, and 19 bases lay in between. The CDR3 spans 13 residues. Germline V gene data show CDR1 as MNHNS and CDR2 as SASEGT. Written as DNA, the CDR3 is TGTGCCAGCTCACTGGCCGGGCAGGGGACCCTCCACTTT. Translating gives CASSLAGQGTLHF.

The CDR3, as DNA: TGTGCCAGTAGGATGCAGGGGGCTTCCTACGAGCAGTACTTC. It codes for CASRMQGASYEQYF. The chain couples TRBV19 to TRBJ2-7; 8 nucleotides agree with TRBD1. The germline gives CDR1 LNHDA, CDR2 SQIVND (reference sequence). V lost 6 bases to trimming and J lost 1 base; unmatched junction nucleotides: 5. The CDR3 runs to 14 residues.

The chain employs TRBV5-1 and TRBJ2-3, with 7 bases lining up with TRBD2. V shed 0 bases and J 2 bases; nucleotides not matched to a gene: 9. The CDR3 spans 17 residues. The germline CDR1 and CDR2 sequences are SGHRS and YFSETQ. The CDR3 region has the DNA TGCGCCAGCAGCTTGGGCCCCAGGCGGGGGACCACAGATACGCAGTATTTT. Amino acid sequence: CASSLGPRRGTTDTQYF.

As for this clone: Different DNA sequences within this sample yield the same CDR3. The J gene is TRBJ2-3, the V gene TRBV27; 9 nucleotides line up with TRBD2. Losses at the gene ends were 0 bases for V and 3 bases for J; bases not matched to a gene: 1. Germline CDR1 and CDR2: MNHEY and SMNVEV (reference sequence). This CDR3 comprises 15 residues. This chain's CDR3 is CASSLSAGGTDTQYF. The CDR3 DNA is TGTGCCAGCAGTTTATCGGCGGGGGGGACAGATACGCAGTATTTT.